This T cell receptor beta chain was captured by sequencing in a study of T cell repertoires in cytomegalovirus infection. This CDR3 contains 11 residues. Germline loops: CDR1 SQVTM, CDR2 ANQGSEA. Trimming shortened V by 3 bases and J by 9 bases, and 9 bases separated the two germline ends. General observations from the study: Predominance within the ex vivo response was attributable to HLA-C-restricted CMV-specific TCR beta clonotypes.

TCRdb recomputed calls from the reads with MiXCR, one row per CDR3 protein. The repertoire holds some 350,000 distinct CDR3 sequences, with roughly 36% as singletons. A word on this clonotype: The antigen is undetermined.

The sequence came from a human donor in good health (CMV status not recorded). Some clones in this sample may be carry-over from other donors' samples. The rearrangement links TRBV29-1 to TRBJ2-1; D is undetermined. Sequenced here: cultured PBMCs, sampled from culture after CMV antigen stimulation. The CDR3 loop reads CSVEIRVEQFF. CDR3 sequence (DNA): TGCAGCGTTGAGATACGGGTTGAGCAGTTCTTC.